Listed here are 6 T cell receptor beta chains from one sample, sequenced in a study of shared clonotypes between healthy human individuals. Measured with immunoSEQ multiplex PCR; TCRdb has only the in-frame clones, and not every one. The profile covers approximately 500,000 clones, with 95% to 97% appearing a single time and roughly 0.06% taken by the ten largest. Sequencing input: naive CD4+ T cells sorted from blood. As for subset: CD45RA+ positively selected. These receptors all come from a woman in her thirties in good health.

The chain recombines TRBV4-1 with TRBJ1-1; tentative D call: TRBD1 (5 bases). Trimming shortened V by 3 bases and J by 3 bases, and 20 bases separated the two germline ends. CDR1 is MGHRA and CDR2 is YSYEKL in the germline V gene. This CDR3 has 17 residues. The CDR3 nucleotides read TGCGCCAGCAGCCATGGGGCGGGGAAAAGCTTGGACACTGAAGCTTTCTTT. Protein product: CASSHGAGKSLDTEAFF.

The CDR3 nucleotides are TGTGCCAGCAGTCCCAGGCGTGGGGGGCGTGAGACCCAGTACTTC. Protein product: CASSPRRGGRETQYF. This chain connects TRBV28 to TRBJ2-5; possibly TRBD1 or TRBD2 for D (6 bases each). CDR1 and CDR2 (germline): MDHEN, SYDVKM. The CDR3 consists of 15 residues. V dropped 5 bases and J dropped 5 bases, with 18 bases sitting between them.

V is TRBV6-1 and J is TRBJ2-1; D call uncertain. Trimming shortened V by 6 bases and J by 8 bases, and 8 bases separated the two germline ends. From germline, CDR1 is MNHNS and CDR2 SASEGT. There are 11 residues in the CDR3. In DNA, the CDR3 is TGTGCCAGCAGGGGCTGGGATGAGCAGTTCTTC. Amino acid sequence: CASRGWDEQFF.

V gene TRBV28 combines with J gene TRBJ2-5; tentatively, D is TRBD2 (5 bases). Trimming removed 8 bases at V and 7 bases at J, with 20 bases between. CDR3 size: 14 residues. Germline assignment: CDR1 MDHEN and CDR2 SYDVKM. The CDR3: CASGLEAASGTQYF. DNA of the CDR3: TGTGCCAGCGGCCTGGAGGCTGCATCCGGGACCCAGTACTTC.

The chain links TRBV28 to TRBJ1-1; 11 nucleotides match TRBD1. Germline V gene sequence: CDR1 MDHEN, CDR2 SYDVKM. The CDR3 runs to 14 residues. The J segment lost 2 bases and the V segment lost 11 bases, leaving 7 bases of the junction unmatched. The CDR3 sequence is CAGRTGGANTEAFF. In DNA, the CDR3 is TGTGCCGGAAGGACAGGGGGCGCCAACACTGAAGCTTTCTTT. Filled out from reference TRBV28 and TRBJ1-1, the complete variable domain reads DVKVTQSSRYLVKRTGEKVFLECVQDMDHENMFWYRQDPGLGLRLIYFSYDVKMKEKGDIPEGYSVSREKKERFSLILESASTNQTSMYLCAGRTGGANTEAFFGQGTRLTVV.

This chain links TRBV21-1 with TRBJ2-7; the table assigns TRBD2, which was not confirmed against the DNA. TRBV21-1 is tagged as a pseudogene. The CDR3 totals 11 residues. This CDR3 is CASSKFPRQYF. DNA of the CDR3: TGTGCCAGCAGCAAATTCCCGAGGCAGTACTTC.